This TCR beta chain was observed in a study of blood T cells in healthy people across ages. At the level of the study: Capturing about one barcoded beta molecule per two T cells was achieved by template switching.

Donors each provided about 10 milliliters of peripheral blood. A second 7 to 11 cycle PCR used barcoded and J-beta primers. A tag from a template-switch adaptor with 12 random nucleotides marked each cDNA molecule. Any given sample supplied a minimum of 3 million CDR3-containing paired-end reads. TCRdb called the 5' RACE reads again in MiXCR, with one record for every CDR3 protein. The sample includes some 710,000 distinct CDR3 sequences, 46% of them seen just once. V shed 1 base and J 8 bases; nucleotides not matched to a gene: 8. Germline loops: CDR1 GTSNPN, CDR2 SVGIG (reference sequence). The CDR3 has 15 residues.

This chain joins TRBV30 and TRBJ1-2; 12 bases agree with TRBD1. Sequences were obtained from blood. The source is an older man in good health. The CDR3: CAWSAPGQGAVGYTF. The DNA for the CDR3 is TGTGCCTGGAGTGCCCCGGGACAGGGGGCTGTCGGCTACACCTTC.